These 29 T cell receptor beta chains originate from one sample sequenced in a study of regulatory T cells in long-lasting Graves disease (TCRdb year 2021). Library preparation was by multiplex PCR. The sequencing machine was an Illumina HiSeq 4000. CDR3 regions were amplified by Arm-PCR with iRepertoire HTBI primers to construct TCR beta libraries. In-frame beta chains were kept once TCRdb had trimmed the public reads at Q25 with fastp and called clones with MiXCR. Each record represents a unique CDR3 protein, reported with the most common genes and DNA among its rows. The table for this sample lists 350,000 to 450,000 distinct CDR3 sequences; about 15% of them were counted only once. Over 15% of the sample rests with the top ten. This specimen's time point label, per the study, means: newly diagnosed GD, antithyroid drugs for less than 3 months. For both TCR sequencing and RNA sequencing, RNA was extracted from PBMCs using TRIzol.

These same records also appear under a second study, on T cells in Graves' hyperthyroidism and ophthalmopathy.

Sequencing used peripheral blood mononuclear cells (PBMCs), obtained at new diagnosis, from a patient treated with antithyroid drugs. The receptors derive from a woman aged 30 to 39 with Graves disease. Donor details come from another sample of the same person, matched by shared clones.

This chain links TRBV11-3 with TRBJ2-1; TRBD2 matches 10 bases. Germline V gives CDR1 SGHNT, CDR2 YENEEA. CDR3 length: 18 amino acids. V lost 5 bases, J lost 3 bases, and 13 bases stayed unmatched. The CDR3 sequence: CASSLALGVAGGYNEQFF. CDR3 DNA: TGTGCCAGCAGCCTAGCCCTCGGGGTAGCGGGAGGCTACAATGAGCAGTTCTTC.

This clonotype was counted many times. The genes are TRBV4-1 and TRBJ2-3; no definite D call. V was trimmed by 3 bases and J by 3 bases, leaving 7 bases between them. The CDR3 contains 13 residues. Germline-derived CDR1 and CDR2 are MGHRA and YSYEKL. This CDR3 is CASSHPQTDTQYF. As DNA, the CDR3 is TGCGCCAGCAGCCATCCCCAGACAGATACGCAGTATTTT.

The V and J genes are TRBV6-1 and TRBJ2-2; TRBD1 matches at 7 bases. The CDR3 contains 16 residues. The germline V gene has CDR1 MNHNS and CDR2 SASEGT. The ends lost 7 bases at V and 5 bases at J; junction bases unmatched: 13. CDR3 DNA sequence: TGTGCCAGCACCCTACAACCGGGACAGAGTACCGGGGAGCTGTTTTTT. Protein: CASTLQPGQSTGELFF.

The CDR3 nucleotides read TGTGCCAGTAGATCAGGGGATGGCTACACCTTC. Its protein product is CASRSGDGYTF. The V call is TRBV6-4, the J call TRBJ1-2, with D tentatively TRBD1 (6 bases). CDR3 length: 11 amino acids. V lost 9 bases and J lost 6, with 11 bases in between. The V gene's germline CDR1 is MRHNA and CDR2 SNTAGT.

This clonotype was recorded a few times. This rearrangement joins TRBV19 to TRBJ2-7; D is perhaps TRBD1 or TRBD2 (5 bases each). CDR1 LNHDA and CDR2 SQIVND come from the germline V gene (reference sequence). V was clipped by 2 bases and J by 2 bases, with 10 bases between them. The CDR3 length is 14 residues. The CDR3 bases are TGTGCCAGTAGTATACAGGGAGAGACCTACGAGCAGTACTTC. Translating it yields CASSIQGETYEQYF.

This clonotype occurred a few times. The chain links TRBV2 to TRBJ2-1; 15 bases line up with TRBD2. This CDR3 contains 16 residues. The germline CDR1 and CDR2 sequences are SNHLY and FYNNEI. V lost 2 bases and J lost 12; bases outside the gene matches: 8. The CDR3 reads CASSEQGLAGGGGQFF. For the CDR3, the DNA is TGTGCCAGCAGTGAACAGGGACTAGCGGGGGGCGGTGGGCAGTTCTTC.

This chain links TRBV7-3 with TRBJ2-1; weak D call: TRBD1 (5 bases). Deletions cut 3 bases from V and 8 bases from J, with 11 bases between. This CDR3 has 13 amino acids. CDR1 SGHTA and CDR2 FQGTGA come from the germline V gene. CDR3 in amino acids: CASSFAGNHEQFF. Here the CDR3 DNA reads TGTGCCAGCAGCTTTGCAGGGAACCATGAGCAGTTCTTC.

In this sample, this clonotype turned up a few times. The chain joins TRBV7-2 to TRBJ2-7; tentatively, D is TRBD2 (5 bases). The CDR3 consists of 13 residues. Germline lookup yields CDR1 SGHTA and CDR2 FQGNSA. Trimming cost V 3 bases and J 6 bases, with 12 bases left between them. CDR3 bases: TGTGCCAGCAGCTTCTCCGGCGGAGGCGAGCAGTACTTC. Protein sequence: CASSFSGGGEQYF.

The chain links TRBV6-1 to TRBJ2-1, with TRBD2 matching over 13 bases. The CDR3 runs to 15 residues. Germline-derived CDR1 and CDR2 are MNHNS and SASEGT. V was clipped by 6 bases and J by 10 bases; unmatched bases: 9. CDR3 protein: CASSRGLAGAQEQFF. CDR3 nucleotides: TGTGCCAGCAGCCGCGGACTAGCGGGAGCACAAGAGCAGTTCTTC.

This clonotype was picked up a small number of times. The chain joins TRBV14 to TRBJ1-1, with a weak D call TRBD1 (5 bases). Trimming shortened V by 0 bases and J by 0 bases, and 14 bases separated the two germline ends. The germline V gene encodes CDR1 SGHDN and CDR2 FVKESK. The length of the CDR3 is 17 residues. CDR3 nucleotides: TGTGCCAGCAGCCAAGAAACGGGGGGTTGGATGAACACTGAAGCTTTCTTT. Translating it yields CASSQETGGWMNTEAFF.

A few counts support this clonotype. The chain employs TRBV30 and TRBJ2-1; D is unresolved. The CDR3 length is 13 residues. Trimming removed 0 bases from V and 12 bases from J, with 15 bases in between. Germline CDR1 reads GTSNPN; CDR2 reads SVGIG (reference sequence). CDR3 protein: CAWSVSPLVVQFF. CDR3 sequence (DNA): TGTGCCTGGAGTGTAAGTCCCCTAGTCGTGCAGTTCTTC.

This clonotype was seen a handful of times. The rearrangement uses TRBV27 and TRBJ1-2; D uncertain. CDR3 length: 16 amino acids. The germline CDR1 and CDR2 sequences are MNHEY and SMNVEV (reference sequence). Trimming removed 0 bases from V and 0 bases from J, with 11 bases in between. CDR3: CASSLSMEMANYGYTF. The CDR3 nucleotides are TGTGCCAGCAGTTTATCGATGGAAATGGCTAACTATGGCTACACCTTC.

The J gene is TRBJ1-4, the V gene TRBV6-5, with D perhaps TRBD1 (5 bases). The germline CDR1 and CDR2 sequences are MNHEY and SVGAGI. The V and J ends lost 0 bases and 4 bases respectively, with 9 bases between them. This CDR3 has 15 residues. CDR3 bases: TGTGCCAGCAGTTACTCAGGGACCTTTAATGAAAAACTGTTTTTT. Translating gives CASSYSGTFNEKLFF.

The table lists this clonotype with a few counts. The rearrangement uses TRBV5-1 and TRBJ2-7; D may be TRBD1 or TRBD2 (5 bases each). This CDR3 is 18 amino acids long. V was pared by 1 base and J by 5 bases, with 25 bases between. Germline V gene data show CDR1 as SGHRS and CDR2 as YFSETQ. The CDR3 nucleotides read TGCGCCAGCAGCTTGAAGGGATACCCAGGGACCGCTAGGGACGAGCAGTACTTC. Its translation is CASSLKGYPGTARDEQYF.

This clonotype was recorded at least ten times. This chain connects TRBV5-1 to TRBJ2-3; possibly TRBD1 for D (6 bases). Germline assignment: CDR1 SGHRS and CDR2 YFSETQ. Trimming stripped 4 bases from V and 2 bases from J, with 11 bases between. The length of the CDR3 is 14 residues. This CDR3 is CASSPGQNTDTQYF. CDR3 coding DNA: TGCGCCAGCAGCCCGGGACAAAACACAGATACGCAGTATTTT.

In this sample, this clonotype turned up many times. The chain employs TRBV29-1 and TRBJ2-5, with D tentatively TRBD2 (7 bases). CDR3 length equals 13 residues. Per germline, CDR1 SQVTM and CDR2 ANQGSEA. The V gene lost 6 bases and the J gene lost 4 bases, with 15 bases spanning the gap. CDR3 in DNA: TGCAGCGTCAACCGGGGGGCCGGAGAGACCCAGTACTTC. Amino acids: CSVNRGAGETQYF.

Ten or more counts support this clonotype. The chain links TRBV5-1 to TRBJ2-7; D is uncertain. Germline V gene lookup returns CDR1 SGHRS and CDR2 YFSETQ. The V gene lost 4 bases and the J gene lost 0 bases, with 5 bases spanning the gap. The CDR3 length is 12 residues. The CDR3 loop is CASSTSSYEQYF. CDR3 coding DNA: TGCGCCAGCAGCACAAGCTCCTACGAGCAGTACTTC.

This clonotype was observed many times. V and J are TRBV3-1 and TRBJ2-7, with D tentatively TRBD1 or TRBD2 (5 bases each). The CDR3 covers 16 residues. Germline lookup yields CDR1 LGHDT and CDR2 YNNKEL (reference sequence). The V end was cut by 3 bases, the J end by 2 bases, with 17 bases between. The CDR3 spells CASSHARGRGAYEQYF. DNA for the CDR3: TGTGCCAGCAGCCACGCCCGGGGTAGGGGAGCCTACGAGCAGTACTTC.

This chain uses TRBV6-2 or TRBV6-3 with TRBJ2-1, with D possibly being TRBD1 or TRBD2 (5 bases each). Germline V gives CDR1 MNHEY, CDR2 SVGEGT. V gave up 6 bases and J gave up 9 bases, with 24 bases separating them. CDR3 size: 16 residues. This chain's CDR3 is CASRDNRDPWFAEQFF. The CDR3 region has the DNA TGTGCCAGCAGGGACAACCGGGACCCGTGGTTTGCTGAGCAGTTCTTC.

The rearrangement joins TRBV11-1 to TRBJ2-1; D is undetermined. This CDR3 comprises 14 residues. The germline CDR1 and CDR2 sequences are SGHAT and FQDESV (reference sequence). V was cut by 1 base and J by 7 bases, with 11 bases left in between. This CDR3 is CASSLEGSTNEQFF. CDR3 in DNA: TGTGCCAGCAGCTTAGAGGGATCCACAAATGAGCAGTTCTTC.

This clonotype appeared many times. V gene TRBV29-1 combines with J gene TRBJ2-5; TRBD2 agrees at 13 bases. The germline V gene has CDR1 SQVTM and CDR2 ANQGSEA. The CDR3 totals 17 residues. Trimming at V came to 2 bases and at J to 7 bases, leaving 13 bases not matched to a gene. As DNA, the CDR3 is TGCAGCGTTGAACCCCGGACCGGGACTAGCGGGACTGGGACCCAGTACTTC. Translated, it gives CSVEPRTGTSGTGTQYF.

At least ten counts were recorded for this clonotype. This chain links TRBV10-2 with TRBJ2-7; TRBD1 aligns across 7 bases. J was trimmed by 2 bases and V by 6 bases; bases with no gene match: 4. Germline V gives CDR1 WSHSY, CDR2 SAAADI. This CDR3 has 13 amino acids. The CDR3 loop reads CASRGDSTYEQYF. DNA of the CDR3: TGCGCCAGCAGAGGGGACAGTACCTACGAGCAGTACTTC.

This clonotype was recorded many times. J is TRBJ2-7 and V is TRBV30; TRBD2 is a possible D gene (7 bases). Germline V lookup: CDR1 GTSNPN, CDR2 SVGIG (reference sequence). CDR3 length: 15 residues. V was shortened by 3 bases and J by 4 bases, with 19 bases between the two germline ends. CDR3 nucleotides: TGTGCCTGGAGCCGAGCCCCGGGGGGCCATTACGAGCAGTACTTC. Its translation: CAWSRAPGGHYEQYF.

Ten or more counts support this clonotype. This chain's CDR3 is CASSAGSNQPQHF. For the CDR3, the DNA is TGTGCCAGCAGCGCAGGGAGCAATCAGCCCCAGCATTTT. The rearrangement uses TRBV2 and TRBJ1-5, with a possible D match to TRBD1 (5 bases). Per the germline V gene, CDR1 is SNHLY and CDR2 is FYNNEI. CDR3 length: 13 amino acids. Trimming removed 6 bases at V and 1 base at J, with 7 bases between.

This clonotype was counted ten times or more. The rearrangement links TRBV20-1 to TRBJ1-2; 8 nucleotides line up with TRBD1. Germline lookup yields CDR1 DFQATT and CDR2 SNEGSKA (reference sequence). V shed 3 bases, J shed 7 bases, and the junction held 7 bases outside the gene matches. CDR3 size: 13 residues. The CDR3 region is CSASSDRGSGYTF. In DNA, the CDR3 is TGCAGTGCTAGCTCCGACAGGGGCAGTGGCTACACCTTC.

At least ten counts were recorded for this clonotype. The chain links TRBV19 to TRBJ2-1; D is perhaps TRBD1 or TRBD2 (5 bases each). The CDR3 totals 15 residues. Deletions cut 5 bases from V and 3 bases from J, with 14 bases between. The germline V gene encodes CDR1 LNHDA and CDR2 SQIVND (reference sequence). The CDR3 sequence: CASSPGTAFYNEQFF. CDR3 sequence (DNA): TGTGCCAGTAGTCCCGGGACGGCTTTCTACAATGAGCAGTTCTTC.

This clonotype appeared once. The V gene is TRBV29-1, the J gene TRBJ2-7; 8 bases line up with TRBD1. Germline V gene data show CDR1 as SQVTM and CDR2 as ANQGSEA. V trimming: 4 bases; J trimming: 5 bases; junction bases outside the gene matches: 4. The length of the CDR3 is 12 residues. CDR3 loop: CSVGTGWDEQYF. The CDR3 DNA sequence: TGCAGCGTTGGGACAGGGTGGGACGAGCAGTACTTC.

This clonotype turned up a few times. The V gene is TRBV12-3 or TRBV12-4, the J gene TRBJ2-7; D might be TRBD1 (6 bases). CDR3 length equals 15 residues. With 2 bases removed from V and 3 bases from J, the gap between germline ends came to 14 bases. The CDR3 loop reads CASSLQGQPYYEQYF. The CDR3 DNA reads TGTGCCAGCAGTTTACAAGGACAGCCCTACTACGAGCAGTACTTC.

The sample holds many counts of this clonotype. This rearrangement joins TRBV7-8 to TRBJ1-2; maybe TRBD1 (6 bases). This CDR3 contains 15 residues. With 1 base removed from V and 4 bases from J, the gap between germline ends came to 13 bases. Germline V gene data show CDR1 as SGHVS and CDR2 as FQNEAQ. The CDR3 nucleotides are TGTGCCAGCAGCTTAGGGACAGTCAGCCCCTATGGCTACACCTTC. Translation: CASSLGTVSPYGYTF. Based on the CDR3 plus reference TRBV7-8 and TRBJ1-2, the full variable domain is GAGVSQSPRYKVAKRGQDVALRCDPISGHVSLFWYQQALGQGPEFLTYFQNEAQLDKSGLPSDRFFAERPEGSVSTLKIQRTQQEDSAVYLCASSLGTVSPYGYTFGSGTRLTVV.